Below are 9 T cell receptor beta chains sequenced from a single sample in a study of cytomegalovirus exposure and HLA in healthy donors. PCR employed 60 Vbeta and 13 Jbeta primers. Profiled with immunoSEQ multiplex PCR; TCRdb holds only in-frame clones, not every one. Of approximately 110,000 clones detected, 70% to 80% appear once; the ten largest clones hold roughly 1.9%. Source material: PBMCs. Receptors were obtained from a man under 40 in good health and CMV-seronegative.

The V call is TRBV28, the J call TRBJ1-3; no clear D. V gave up 2 bases and J gave up 4 bases, with 9 bases separating them. CDR3 length: 14 residues. Germline loops: CDR1 MDHEN, CDR2 SYDVKM. The CDR3 reads CASSLMGDGNTIYF. CDR3 bases: TGTGCCAGCAGTTTAATGGGCGACGGAAACACCATATATTTT.

This chain uses TRBV6-5 with TRBJ2-7; 7 nucleotides match TRBD1. V shed 5 bases, J shed 2 bases, and the junction held 9 bases outside the gene matches. In germline, CDR1 is MNHEY, CDR2 SVGAGI. The CDR3 is 15 residues long. The CDR3 DNA follows: TGTGCCAGCAGTCCCCTGGGACAGAAAACCTACGAGCAGTACTTC. This translates into CASSPLGQKTYEQYF.

The chain is built from TRBV15 and TRBJ2-7; 11 bases are a match to TRBD2. With 0 bases clipped from V and 7 bases from J, the junction kept 8 bases outside the gene matches. Germline loops: CDR1 LNHNV, CDR2 YYDKDF (reference sequence). There are 16 residues in the CDR3. CDR3 in amino acids: CATSRDLGSGRAEQYF. CDR3 in DNA: TGTGCCACCAGCAGAGATTTGGGTAGCGGGAGGGCTGAGCAGTACTTC.

The V and J genes are TRBV10-3 and TRBJ2-3; the match to TRBD2 covers 10 bases. Trimming took 3 bases from V and 0 from J; bases not matched to a gene: 6. The germline gives CDR1 ENHRY, CDR2 SYGVKD. The CDR3 has 17 amino acids. The CDR3 protein is CAISETSGALSTDTQYF. The CDR3 DNA reads TGTGCCATCAGTGAAACTAGCGGGGCCCTTAGCACAGATACGCAGTATTTT.

This rearrangement joins TRBV28 to TRBJ2-5; D might be TRBD2 (6 bases). CDR1 and CDR2 (germline): MDHEN, SYDVKM. V lost 3 bases and J lost 5, with 16 bases in between. This CDR3 region has 15 residues. DNA for the CDR3: TGTGCCAGCAGTTTTTCAGACGGGAGCGGTGAGACCCAGTACTTC. Translating it yields CASSFSDGSGETQYF.

This clone appeared a few times. V gene TRBV13 combines with J gene TRBJ1-6, with 11 bases that match TRBD1. Germline-derived CDR1 and CDR2 are PRHDT and FYEKMQ (reference sequence). CDR3 length equals 14 residues. V gave up 5 bases and J gave up 10 bases; unmatched junction bases: 4. CDR3: CASSLDRGLSPLHF. In DNA, the CDR3 is TGTGCCAGCAGCCTGGACAGGGGGCTATCACCCCTCCACTTT.

This clone was counted only a few times. V and J are TRBV6-1 and TRBJ1-5; the D is unclear. V was pared by 1 base and J by 3 bases, with 7 bases between. Germline-derived CDR1 and CDR2 are MNHNS and SASEGT. The CDR3 covers 14 residues. Here the CDR3 reads CASSEVTANQPQHF. As DNA, the CDR3 is TGTGCCAGCAGTGAAGTTACAGCCAATCAGCCCCAGCATTTT.

The CDR3 DNA reads TGTGCCAGCAATCGGGGATCGGGTGGGGGGGCCAACGTCCTGACTTTC. Its protein is CASNRGSGGGANVLTF. The J gene is TRBJ2-6, the V gene TRBV28; tentative D call: TRBD2 (5 bases). The CDR3 sequence is 16 residues long. Germline CDR1 MDHEN, CDR2 SYDVKM. The V end was cut by 7 bases, the J end by 4 bases, with 17 bases between.

This rearrangement joins TRBV15 to TRBJ2-1; 7 bases match TRBD2. The CDR3 runs 14 residues. Trimming cost V 2 bases and J 4 bases; bases outside gene matches: 2. Per the germline V gene, CDR1 is LNHNV and CDR2 is YYDKDF (reference sequence). CDR3 in amino acids: CATSRSGDYNEQFF. The CDR3 region has the DNA TGTGCCACCAGCAGAAGCGGGGATTACAATGAGCAGTTCTTC.